These 10 T cell receptor beta chains were sequenced from one sample in a study of CD8 T cells in Susac syndrome. Random hexamers were used to reverse transcribe the RNA input (roughly 0.5 to 1 ug). Via MiXCR, TCRdb re-called the immunoSEQ multiplex PCR reads, giving one row per CDR3 protein. Here the sample spans some 130,000 distinct CDR3 sequences, 90% to 95% being singletons. Sequenced: CD4+ T cells from PBMCs. The receptors come from a human donor with multiple sclerosis.

The genes are TRBV5-1 and TRBJ1-5; the D gene is possibly TRBD1 (5 bases). The CDR3 consists of 16 residues. CDR1 is SGHRS, CDR2 YFSETQ, per germline. With 2 bases removed from V and 4 bases from J, the gap between germline ends came to 16 bases. The DNA for the CDR3 is TGCGCCAGCAGCTTAGAGGGACCCACGGAGAATCAGCCCCAGCATTTT. This codes for CASSLEGPTENQPQHF.

CDR3 bases: TGCGCCAGCAGCCAAATGGACAGAGAATCCGGGGAGCTGTTTTTT. Protein: CASSQMDRESGELFF. The gene calls are TRBV4-3 and TRBJ2-2, with D perhaps TRBD1 (6 bases). CDR3 length equals 15 residues. V was trimmed by 2 bases and J by 6 bases, leaving 13 bases between them. In germline, CDR1 is LGHNA, CDR2 YSLEER.

The J gene is TRBJ2-3, the V gene TRBV18; TRBD2 matches 7 bases. The CDR3 is made up of 18 amino acids. The trim removed 0 bases at V and 4 bases at J, leaving 13 bases unmatched. The V gene's germline CDR1 is KGHSH and CDR2 LQKENI. CDR3 sequence reads: CASSPPGGTNPLADTQYF. The CDR3 region has the DNA TGTGCCAGCTCACCACCCGGGGGGACGAATCCCCTCGCAGATACGCAGTATTTT.

The rearrangement links TRBV5-1 to TRBJ2-3; possible D gene TRBD2, 6 bases. Germline V CDR1 and CDR2: SGHRS, YFSETQ. Trimming took off 1 base at V and 2 bases at J, with 17 bases between the two ends. The CDR3 is 17 residues long. CDR3 nucleotides: TGCGCCAGCAGCTTGTGGCGGGGACGAGACTACACAGATACGCAGTATTTT. Its translation: CASSLWRGRDYTDTQYF.

CDR3 in DNA: TGTGCCAAACCCTCAAACACTGAAGCTTTCTTT. Protein product: CAKPSNTEAFF. The chain links TRBV2 to TRBJ1-1, with D unclear. Trimming shortened V by 10 bases and J by 2 bases, and 8 bases separated the two germline ends. Germline V lookup: CDR1 SNHLY, CDR2 FYNNEI. The CDR3 runs 11 residues.

This clonotype has just one count. The chain combines TRBV18 with TRBJ2-3, with TRBD1 matching over 8 bases. Germline CDR1 reads KGHSH; CDR2 reads LQKENI. The length of the CDR3 is 16 residues. V dropped 3 bases and J dropped 2; count of bases not matched to a gene: 7. The CDR3 loop reads CASSPRQGQYTDTQYF. The CDR3 DNA reads TGTGCCAGCTCACCGAGACAGGGGCAATACACAGATACGCAGTATTTT.

This chain uses TRBV29-1 with TRBJ1-2, with unresolved D. V gave up 1 base and J gave up 5 bases, with 8 bases separating them. The CDR3 has 12 amino acids. CDR1 is SQVTM, CDR2 ANQGSEA, per germline. In DNA, the CDR3 is TGCAGCGTTGAAGCCAGTAATTATGGCTACACCTTC. Protein: CSVEASNYGYTF.

In its sample, this clonotype was seen a few times. This chain links TRBV29-1 with TRBJ1-2, with D hard to call. The V gene lost 6 bases and the J gene lost 8 bases, with 7 bases spanning the gap. CDR3 length equals 9 residues. From germline, CDR1 is SQVTM and CDR2 ANQGSEA. Here the CDR3 reads CSVAGGYTF. The CDR3 nucleotides are TGCAGCGTGGCCGGAGGCTACACCTTC.

This clonotype was counted once. This chain links TRBV6-6 with TRBJ1-2, with D uncertain. CDR3 length equals 15 residues. The germline CDR1 and CDR2 sequences are MNHNY and SVGAGI (reference sequence). V gave up 2 bases and J gave up 4 bases, with 14 bases separating them. The CDR3 sequence is CASSYATTAFYGYTF. The CDR3 DNA is TGTGCCAGCAGTTACGCAACAACAGCTTTCTATGGCTACACCTTC.

CDR3 region: CASSSPGTGTDTQYF. The CDR3 DNA is TGTGCCAGCAGTTCCCCCGGGACTGGCACAGATACGCAGTATTTT. This chain joins TRBV27 and TRBJ2-3; tentatively, D is TRBD2 (6 bases). The CDR3 runs to 15 residues. Trimming left V 4 bases short and J 1 base short, with 12 bases between. Germline V lookup: CDR1 MNHEY, CDR2 SMNVEV (reference sequence).